Below are 21 T cell receptor beta chains sequenced from a single sample in a study of shared clonotypes between healthy human individuals (dated by TCRdb to about 2020). The library was generated by the immunoSEQ multiplex PCR assay. The clones in this table, taken by TCRdb from immuneACCESS, are in-frame only. Not every clone is retained; where verified, under half of the shortfall comes from an unresolved V gene, and the cause of the rest is unknown. Within this sample are millions of clones, with about 95% of them counted one time only. In total, the top ten clones hold more than 0.95% of the sample. For the CD8 naive samples, CD45RO-negative cells were positively selected for CCR7, yielding a CD45RA+CCR7+ population from which TemRA cells were excluded. Source material: naive CD8+ T cells sorted from blood. The cell subset or site label corresponds to: CD45RA+CCR7+. The receptors derive from a man aged 18 to 30 in good health.

The chain joins TRBV10-1 to TRBJ1-1; D is possibly TRBD1 (5 bases). CDR1 and CDR2 (germline): WNHNN, SYGVQD (reference sequence). The V end was cut by 5 bases, the J end by 5 bases, with 12 bases between. The CDR3 totals 13 residues. CDR3 region: CASSPGPGTEAFF. DNA of the CDR3: TGCGCCAGCAGTCCAGGGCCAGGGACTGAAGCTTTCTTT.

The genes are TRBV27 and TRBJ2-7, with a possible D match to TRBD2 (6 bases). Germline V gene data show CDR1 as MNHEY and CDR2 as SMNVEV (reference sequence). Trimming cost V 5 bases and J 2 bases, with 16 bases left between them. The CDR3 runs 15 residues. The CDR3 is CASSPNSGLTYEQYF. CDR3 bases: TGTGCCAGCAGTCCCAACTCGGGACTGACCTACGAGCAGTACTTC.

V usage is TRBV6-1 and J usage is TRBJ2-3, with D unclear. The CDR3 is 15 amino acids. Trimming cost V 3 bases and J 1 base, with 11 bases left between them. The germline V gene has CDR1 MNHNS and CDR2 SASEGT. This chain's CDR3 is CASSEGNLGTDTQYF. The CDR3 nucleotides read TGTGCCAGCAGTGAGGGAAACCTCGGCACAGATACGCAGTATTTT.

V gene TRBV11-2 combines with J gene TRBJ2-1, with D perhaps matching TRBD1 or TRBD2 (5 bases each). The CDR3 consists of 12 residues. Per the germline V gene, CDR1 is SGHAT and CDR2 is FQNNGV. V was pared by 5 bases and J by 9 bases, with 11 bases between. This CDR3 is CASSPPGLEQFF. CDR3 coding DNA: TGTGCCAGCAGCCCCCCGGGGCTTGAGCAGTTCTTC. The full variable domain, with the rest looked up from reference TRBV11-2 and TRBJ2-1, is EAGVAQSPRYKIIEKRQSVAFWCNPISGHATLYWYQQILGQGPKLLIQFQNNGVVDDSQLPKDRFSAERLKGVDSTLKIQPAKLEDSAVYLCASSPPGLEQFFGPGTRLTVL.

This clone showed up just once. This chain uses TRBV5-4 with TRBJ1-6; tentative D call: TRBD1 (5 bases). Trimming left V 4 bases short and J 5 bases short, with 19 bases between. The CDR3 has 17 amino acids. Germline CDR1 SGHNT, CDR2 YYREEE (reference sequence). In DNA, the CDR3 is TGTGCCAGCAGCCGGGAGGGACGACAGAAAGATAATTCACCCCTCCACTTT. This encodes CASSREGRQKDNSPLHF.

The V gene is TRBV6-5, the J gene TRBJ2-2; D gene uncertain. Germline CDR1 reads MNHEY; CDR2 reads SVGAGI. V shed 6 bases and J shed 0 bases, with 8 bases lying between them. The CDR3 sequence is 14 residues long. The CDR3 region has the DNA TGTGCCAGCAGCCACTATTCGAACACCGGGGAGCTGTTTTTT. Translated: CASSHYSNTGELFF.

The chain carries TRBV7-6 and TRBJ2-7; 7 nucleotides line up with TRBD1. V lost 5 bases to trimming and J lost 2 bases; unmatched junction nucleotides: 15. The germline V gene encodes CDR1 SGHVS and CDR2 FNYEAQ. The CDR3 consists of 17 residues. The CDR3 nucleotides read TGTGCCAGCAGCAACCTTTTGGAGACAGGGTCTACCTACGAGCAGTACTTC. Amino acid sequence: CASSNLLETGSTYEQYF.

The V call is TRBV7-3, the J call TRBJ2-1; D not certain. The V end was cut by 2 bases, the J end by 0 bases, with 11 bases between. Germline V gene sequence: CDR1 SGHTA, CDR2 FQGTGA. The CDR3 spans 16 residues. Here the CDR3 reads CASSLWPESSYNEQFF. CDR3 sequence (DNA): TGTGCCAGCAGCTTATGGCCAGAGAGCTCCTACAATGAGCAGTTCTTC.

Comment on this clone: Additional DNA sequences in this sample encode the identical CDR3. The V call is TRBV5-6, the J call TRBJ2-3; the D gene is possibly TRBD1 (6 bases). The V gene's germline CDR1 is SGHDT and CDR2 YYEEEE. The CDR3 has 15 residues. Trimming took 2 bases from V and 0 from J, leaving 10 bases between them. CDR3 in DNA: TGTGCCAGCAGCTTAGCAGGGGCTAGCACAGATACGCAGTATTTT. Residues: CASSLAGASTDTQYF.

This clone appeared a single time. The chain couples TRBV7-9 to TRBJ2-7, with D perhaps TRBD1 (6 bases). V shed 8 bases and J shed 3 bases, with 14 bases lying between them. The CDR3 runs to 13 residues. CDR1 is SEHNR, CDR2 FQNEAQ, per germline (reference sequence). CDR3 amino acids: CASLRTDNYEQYF. The CDR3 DNA is TGTGCCAGCTTAAGGACAGATAACTACGAGCAGTACTTC.

V usage is TRBV2 and J usage is TRBJ1-4; D gene uncertain. Germline values: CDR1 SNHLY, CDR2 FYNNEI. The CDR3 has 12 residues. Deletions cut 8 bases from V and 7 bases from J, with 11 bases between. The CDR3 reads CASVGMGEKLFF. Written as DNA, the CDR3 is TGTGCCAGCGTAGGGATGGGTGAAAAACTGTTTTTT.

The rearrangement uses TRBV7-9 and TRBJ1-4, with 7 bases aligning to TRBD1. The CDR3 length is 15 residues. V shed 5 bases, J shed 5 bases, and the junction held 8 bases outside the gene matches. CDR1 is SEHNR and CDR2 is FQNEAQ in the germline V gene (reference sequence). The CDR3 here is CASSAPGQPNEKLFF. In DNA, the CDR3 is TGTGCCAGCAGCGCCCCGGGACAGCCGAATGAAAAACTGTTTTTT.

The gene calls are TRBV4-1 and TRBJ1-1; 11 bases map to TRBD1. The ends lost 4 bases at V and 5 bases at J; junction bases unmatched: 3. The CDR3 totals 14 residues. Per germline, CDR1 MGHRA and CDR2 YSYEKL. The CDR3 region is CASSPGTGGTEAFF. In nucleotides, the CDR3 is TGCGCCAGCAGCCCCGGGACAGGGGGTACTGAAGCTTTCTTT.

The chain combines TRBV6-5 with TRBJ2-4, with D possibly being TRBD1 (6 bases). V lost 0 bases and J 7 bases, leaving 13 bases between the germline ends. The germline V gene has CDR1 MNHEY and CDR2 SVGAGI. This CDR3 is 15 amino acids long. The CDR3 loop reads CASSYSGRGLNIQYF. CDR3 DNA sequence: TGTGCCAGCAGTTACTCTGGCAGGGGCTTGAACATTCAGTACTTC.

The V and J genes are TRBV19 and TRBJ1-1, with 9 bases matching TRBD1. Germline loops: CDR1 LNHDA, CDR2 SQIVND (reference sequence). This CDR3 is 14 amino acids long. The V segment lost 4 bases and the J segment 4 bases; nucleotides outside the gene matches: 4. The CDR3 sequence is CASSTWTGATEAFF. CDR3 sequence (DNA): TGTGCCAGTAGTACATGGACAGGGGCCACTGAAGCTTTCTTT.

This sequence joins TRBV28 and TRBJ2-1; D remains unclear. This CDR3 contains 14 residues. Trimming shortened V by 4 bases and J by 2 bases, and 9 bases separated the two germline ends. The germline V gene encodes CDR1 MDHEN and CDR2 SYDVKM. For the CDR3, the DNA is TGTGCCAGCAGTTCAACCCTTGCCTACAATGAGCAGTTCTTC. The encoded protein is CASSSTLAYNEQFF.

This sequence joins TRBV7-9 and TRBJ1-1, with 9 bases identical to TRBD1. Per the germline V gene, CDR1 is SEHNR and CDR2 is FQNEAQ (reference sequence). The length of the CDR3 is 11 residues. V was clipped by 4 bases and J by 11 bases; unmatched bases: 2. Here the CDR3 reads CASSYDRGAFF. The CDR3 nucleotides read TGTGCCAGCAGCTATGACAGGGGGGCTTTCTTT.

The rearrangement uses TRBV4-3 and TRBJ2-7; 8 bases are shared with TRBD2. Germline V lookup: CDR1 LGHNA, CDR2 YSLEER. The junction had 19 bases not matched to a gene; V was cut back by 1 base and J by 2 bases. This CDR3 region has 20 residues. The CDR3 DNA is TGCGCCAGCAGCCAAGGCGGCGTGGCTAGCGGGTTGGGCCTCGCCTACGAGCAGTACTTC. This translates into CASSQGGVASGLGLAYEQYF.

V usage is TRBV11-2 and J usage is TRBJ2-3; D is possibly TRBD2 (6 bases). Germline CDR1 is SGHAT and CDR2 is FQNNGV. This CDR3 has 11 residues. Trimming left V 4 bases short and J 14 bases short, with 13 bases between. The CDR3 region has the DNA TGTGCCAGCAGCTACACTCGGGAGCGGTATTTT. Protein: CASSYTRERYF.

This chain links TRBV4-1 with TRBJ2-7; the match to TRBD1 covers 10 bases. V dropped 10 bases and J dropped 5; count of bases not matched to a gene: 8. In germline, CDR1 is MGHRA, CDR2 YSYEKL. CDR3 length: 13 amino acids. CDR3 protein: CATTGTGANEQYF. The CDR3 DNA reads TGCGCCACAACCGGGACAGGGGCCAACGAGCAGTACTTC.

The chain employs TRBV5-1 and TRBJ1-1, with TRBD1 identical over 8 bases. The junction had 4 bases not matched to a gene; V was cut back by 7 bases and J by 5 bases. The CDR3 length is 12 residues. CDR1 is SGHRS and CDR2 is YFSETQ in the germline V gene. This CDR3 is CASGQGRTEAFF. The CDR3 DNA follows: TGCGCCAGCGGACAGGGACGGACTGAAGCTTTCTTT.